Below are 4 T cell receptor beta chains sequenced from a single sample in a study of blood T cells in healthy people across ages. With a J-beta primer mix and a sample-barcoded 5' primer, a second PCR ran about 6 to 11 cycles. TCRdb fed the 5' RACE reads into MiXCR, producing one record per CDR3 protein. The data show some 1.5 million distinct CDR3 sequences, 28% seen once. The specimen sequenced was blood. Receptor source: a woman younger than 45 in good health.

This chain uses TRBV4-1 with TRBJ2-3, with a possible D match to TRBD2 (7 bases). Germline-derived CDR1 and CDR2 are MGHRA and YSYEKL. Between the trimmed V and J ends, which lost 0 bases and 3 bases, there was a span of 13 bases. The length of the CDR3 is 16 residues. The CDR3 loop is CASSQEKQGGTDTQYF. The CDR3 DNA reads as TGCGCCAGCAGCCAAGAGAAACAGGGAGGGACAGATACGCAGTATTTT.

In this sample, this clonotype turned up a few times. This chain connects TRBV12-3 or TRBV12-4 to TRBJ2-7; 10 bases align to TRBD1. This CDR3 contains 15 residues. V shed 7 bases, J shed 6 bases, and the junction held 12 bases outside the gene matches. CDR3 in DNA: TGTGCCAGCACCGGTCGGGACAGGGGTATGATCGAGCAGTACTTC. Amino acids: CASTGRDRGMIEQYF.

The V and J genes are TRBV6-6 and TRBJ1-1, with D possibly matching TRBD1 (5 bases). Trimming removed 5 bases from V and 4 bases from J, with 17 bases in between. The CDR3 sequence is 15 residues long. Germline CDR1 is MNHNY and CDR2 is SVGAGI (reference sequence). The CDR3 sequence: CASSPASGASTEAFF. CDR3 sequence (DNA): TGTGCCAGCAGTCCCGCTAGCGGGGCGAGCACTGAAGCTTTCTTT.

This chain uses TRBV21-1 with TRBJ2-3; the D segment call TRBD1 is taken from the table without a DNA check. TRBV21-1 is tagged as a pseudogene. CDR3 length: 18 amino acids. The CDR3 loop is CASSKAPLDREFTDTQYF. In nucleotides, the CDR3 is TGTGCCAGCAGCAAAGCGCCCTTAGACAGGGAATTCACAGATACGCAGTATTTT.